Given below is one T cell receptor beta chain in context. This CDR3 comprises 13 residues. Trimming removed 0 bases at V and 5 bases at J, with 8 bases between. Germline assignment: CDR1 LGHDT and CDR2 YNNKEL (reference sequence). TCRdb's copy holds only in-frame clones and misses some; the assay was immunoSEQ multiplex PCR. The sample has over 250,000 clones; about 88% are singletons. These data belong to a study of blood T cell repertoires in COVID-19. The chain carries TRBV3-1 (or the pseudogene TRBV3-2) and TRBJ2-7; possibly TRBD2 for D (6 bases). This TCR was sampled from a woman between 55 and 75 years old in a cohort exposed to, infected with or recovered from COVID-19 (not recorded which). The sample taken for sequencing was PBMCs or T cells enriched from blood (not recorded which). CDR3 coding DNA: TGTGCCAGCAGCCAAGATTGGGGGGACGAGCAGTACTTC. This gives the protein CASSQDWGDEQYF.